These 27 T cell receptor beta chains were sequenced from one sample in a study of Ad26.COV2.S vaccination and SARS-CoV-2 variants. Treatment indicated: roughly 19 received Ad26.COV2.S at low or high dose, single or two shots; 5 received placebo; per-sample allocation not given. After the first vaccine or placebo injection, samples were drawn on day 63. Sequenced by immunoSEQ multiplex PCR; TCRdb stores in-frame clones only, minus some. The sample consists of about 440,000 clones, about 92% of them appearing once. The input for sequencing was peripheral blood, taken in a trial of Ad26.COV2.S vaccine versus placebo. Receptor source: a person between 18 and 65 years old who received the Ad26.COV2.S COVID-19 vaccine or a placebo.

V gene TRBV19 combines with J gene TRBJ2-2; 8 bases map to TRBD2. From germline, CDR1 is LNHDA and CDR2 SQIVND (reference sequence). V was pared by 4 bases and J by 2 bases, with 6 bases of the junction left unmatched. The CDR3 loop spans 16 amino acids. The CDR3 protein is CASSTKAGENTGELFF. For the CDR3, the DNA is TGTGCCAGTAGTACCAAAGCGGGAGAAAACACCGGGGAGCTGTTTTTT.

The CDR3 DNA sequence: TGTGCCAGCAGCCCTTATGCGACTAGCGGAGACAATGAGCAGTTCTTC. Its translation is CASSPYATSGDNEQFF. The V gene is TRBV9, the J gene TRBJ2-1; 9 bases match TRBD2. Germline trimming cut 4 bases from V and 5 bases from J; bases unmatched to any gene: 10. This CDR3 is built from 16 residues. CDR1 and CDR2 (germline): SGDLS, YYNGEE.

This chain uses TRBV27 with TRBJ2-7; no clear D. CDR3 length: 10 amino acids. V dropped 9 bases and J dropped 2 bases, with 5 bases sitting between them. Germline V gives CDR1 MNHEY, CDR2 SMNVEV (reference sequence). CDR3: CASGPYEQYF. The CDR3 coding sequence is TGTGCCAGTGGGCCCTACGAGCAGTACTTC.

This clone is a singleton in its sample. V is TRBV18 and J is TRBJ2-3, with D possibly being TRBD1 or TRBD2 (5 bases each). V lost 0 bases and J lost 5, with 21 bases in between. CDR1 and CDR2 from the germline V gene are KGHSH and LQKENI. This CDR3 has 18 amino acids. CDR3 DNA sequence: TGTGCCAGCTCACCACCGGTCGGGGATACGGACAAGGAAGATACGCAGTATTTT. Its protein is CASSPPVGDTDKEDTQYF.

The V and J genes are TRBV29-1 and TRBJ2-1, with 13 bases matching TRBD2. The V gene's germline CDR1 is SQVTM and CDR2 ANQGSEA. V trimming: 0 bases; J trimming: 6 bases; junction bases outside the gene matches: 5. This CDR3 is 16 amino acids long. The CDR3 bases are TGCAGCGTTGAAGATCGGAGGACTAGCGGGAGCAATGAGCAGTTCTTC. This encodes CSVEDRRTSGSNEQFF.

This clone was observed at least ten times. This CDR3 is CASSPLSTSTQYF. CDR3 DNA sequence: TGTGCCAGCAGCCCTCTATCCACAAGTACGCAGTATTTT. The rearrangement uses TRBV7-3 and TRBJ2-3; no clear D gene. Germline V gene lookup returns CDR1 SGHTA and CDR2 FQGTGA. CDR3 length: 13 residues. V lost 5 bases and J lost 8, with 14 bases in between.

CDR3 amino acids: CASSQTGTVNEKLFF. As DNA, the CDR3 is TGCGCCAGCAGCCAAACCGGGACAGTTAATGAAAAACTGTTTTTT. The chain is built from TRBV4-1 and TRBJ1-4, with 7 bases identical to TRBD1. Germline V CDR1 and CDR2: MGHRA, YSYEKL. The CDR3 loop spans 15 amino acids. Trimming took 2 bases from V and 4 from J; bases not matched to a gene: 4.

The chain uses TRBV7-9 and TRBJ1-1, with 10 nucleotides matching TRBD1. This CDR3 has 16 amino acids. V shed 3 bases and J 6 bases; nucleotides not matched to a gene: 10. The germline CDR1 and CDR2 sequences are SEHNR and FQNEAQ (reference sequence). CDR3 in amino acids: CASSFGTSGQGAEAFF. The CDR3 DNA sequence: TGTGCCAGCAGCTTTGGGACCAGCGGACAGGGGGCTGAAGCTTTCTTT.

The chain links TRBV19 to TRBJ2-7, with D tentatively TRBD1 or TRBD2 (5 bases each). V lost 4 bases and J lost 3, with 16 bases in between. CDR3 length: 15 residues. Germline V gene lookup returns CDR1 LNHDA and CDR2 SQIVND (reference sequence). In DNA, the CDR3 is TGTGCCAGTAGTACGTTTGGGGGTGGGAGCTACGAGCAGTACTTC. This encodes CASSTFGGGSYEQYF.

The chain combines TRBV19 with TRBJ2-1; D perhaps matches TRBD2 (8 bases). The CDR3 extends over 16 amino acids. The V end lost 4 bases, the J end lost 6 bases, and 19 bases lay between the germline ends. Germline V gene lookup returns CDR1 LNHDA and CDR2 SQIVND (reference sequence). DNA of the CDR3: TGTGCCAGTAGTAGGCGGGGGGCAGGGGGATTCAATGAGCAGTTCTTC. This sequence encodes CASSRRGAGGFNEQFF.

The chain employs TRBV27 and TRBJ1-5; possible D gene TRBD1, 5 bases. The V end was cut by 2 bases, the J end by 6 bases, with 11 bases between. Germline assignment: CDR1 MNHEY and CDR2 SMNVEV (reference sequence). This CDR3 has 14 amino acids. CDR3 sequence (DNA): TGTGCCAGCAGTTTAGGTAGGGGCTCTCAGCCCCAGCATTTT. This translates into CASSLGRGSQPQHF.

This clone was counted once. The genes are TRBV14 and TRBJ2-5; D unclear. There are 15 residues in the CDR3. V was trimmed by 5 bases and J by 5 bases, leaving 18 bases between them. In germline, CDR1 is SGHDN, CDR2 FVKESK. The CDR3 nucleotides read TGTGCCAGCAGCAACCGGACGTACCCCGCGGAGACCCAGTACTTC. It is translated as CASSNRTYPAETQYF.

This clone was detected once. This chain uses TRBV18 with TRBJ2-1; D gene unclear. Germline CDR1 and CDR2: KGHSH and LQKENI. This CDR3 is 14 amino acids long. V was cut by 2 bases and J by 6 bases, with 11 bases left in between. The CDR3 bases are TGTGCCAGCTCACCAATGTTTCTCCTCAATGAGCAGTTCTTC. Translated, it gives CASSPMFLLNEQFF. The full variable domain, in which reference TRBV18 and TRBJ2-1 provide the parts outside the CDR3, is NAGVMQNPRHLVRRRGQEARLRCSPMKGHSHVYWYRQLPEEGLKFMVYLQKENIIDESGMPKERFSAEFPKEGPSILRIQQVVRGDSAAYFCASSPMFLLNEQFFGPGTRLTVL.

This clone was observed once. The rearrangement links TRBV28 to TRBJ1-6, with TRBD1 matching 7 bases. Germline-derived CDR1 and CDR2 are MDHEN and SYDVKM. The CDR3 runs to 14 residues. The trim removed 6 bases at V and 10 bases at J, leaving 9 bases unmatched. CDR3 loop: CASSTRQGQSPLHF. The CDR3 DNA is TGTGCCAGCAGCACACGACAGGGACAATCACCCCTCCACTTT.

This sequence joins TRBV5-1 and TRBJ2-1; D is ambiguous. CDR1 SGHRS and CDR2 YFSETQ come from the germline V gene. This CDR3 is 13 amino acids long. The V end was cut by 7 bases, the J end by 5 bases, with 13 bases between. The CDR3 here is CASGIALNNEQFF. CDR3 DNA: TGCGCCAGCGGGATAGCTTTGAACAATGAGCAGTTCTTC.

This chain connects TRBV28 to TRBJ1-3, with TRBD1 identical over 10 bases. The CDR3 is 15 amino acids. With V trimmed by 5 bases and J by 2 bases, 3 bases remained unmatched. Germline-derived CDR1 and CDR2 are MDHEN and SYDVKM. This CDR3 reads CASSAGTGAGNTIYF. The CDR3, as DNA: TGTGCCAGCAGTGCAGGGACAGGGGCTGGAAACACCATATATTTT.

The chain combines TRBV6-2 or TRBV6-3 with TRBJ2-7, with D possibly TRBD2 on 5 matching bases. The CDR3 is made up of 16 amino acids. Trimming took off 0 bases at V and 2 bases at J, with 14 bases between the two ends. Germline V gene sequence: CDR1 MNHEY, CDR2 SVGEGT. CDR3 nucleotide sequence: TGTGCCAGCAGTTACTCAGAAGCGGTCAGCCCCTACGAGCAGTACTTC. Protein sequence: CASSYSEAVSPYEQYF.

The chain carries TRBV4-3 and TRBJ2-3; unclear D gene. The CDR3 runs 13 residues. Germline CDR1 LGHNA, CDR2 YSLEER. V lost 4 bases, J lost 6 bases, and 11 bases lay in between. The CDR3 sequence: CASSPSGLDTQYF. The CDR3 coding sequence is TGCGCCAGCAGCCCGTCCGGCTTGGATACGCAGTATTTT.

The chain uses TRBV9 and TRBJ2-7, with TRBD1 identical over 7 bases. Germline V gene lookup returns CDR1 SGDLS and CDR2 YYNGEE. After removal of 4 bases from V and 4 bases from J, the junction contained 11 bases not matched to a gene. CDR3 length: 15 amino acids. The chain's CDR3 is CASSPEGAAIYEQYF. The CDR3 nucleotides are TGTGCCAGCAGCCCCGAGGGGGCAGCCATATACGAGCAGTACTTC.

V usage is TRBV11-2 and J usage is TRBJ2-1; 7 bases fit TRBD2. J lost 4 bases, V lost 4 bases, and 7 bases had no gene match. This CDR3 contains 15 residues. The V gene's germline CDR1 is SGHAT and CDR2 FQNNGV. The CDR3 sequence: CASSWKRGKYNEQFF. The CDR3 nucleotides are TGTGCCAGCAGCTGGAAGCGGGGTAAATACAATGAGCAGTTCTTC.

The V and J genes are TRBV19 and TRBJ2-1; 8 bases match TRBD2. The CDR3 runs to 16 residues. The junction had 11 bases not matched to a gene; V was cut back by 6 bases and J by 4 bases. CDR1 and CDR2 (germline): LNHDA, SQIVND (reference sequence). The CDR3 sequence: CASSSGGGLIYNEQFF. CDR3 in DNA: TGTGCCAGTAGCTCCGGGGGGGGTCTAATTTACAATGAGCAGTTCTTC.

The chain uses TRBV28 and TRBJ1-5, with D unclear. With 1 base removed from V and 0 bases from J, the gap between germline ends came to 13 bases. CDR1 is MDHEN, CDR2 SYDVKM, per germline. The CDR3 totals 17 residues. CDR3 protein: CASSLFAENYSNQPQHF. CDR3 nucleotides: TGTGCCAGCAGTTTATTCGCGGAGAATTATAGCAATCAGCCCCAGCATTTT.

The chain has TRBV11-2 and TRBJ1-1; D is unresolved. Between the trimmed V and J ends, which lost 0 bases and 0 bases, there was a span of 14 bases. The germline V gene encodes CDR1 SGHAT and CDR2 FQNNGV. The length of the CDR3 is 17 residues. The CDR3 protein is CASSLDRGLTMNTEAFF. For the CDR3, the DNA is TGTGCCAGCAGCTTAGATAGAGGGTTAACCATGAACACTGAAGCTTTCTTT. Filled out from reference TRBV11-2 and TRBJ1-1, the complete variable domain reads EAGVAQSPRYKIIEKRQSVAFWCNPISGHATLYWYQQILGQGPKLLIQFQNNGVVDDSQLPKDRFSAERLKGVDSTLKIQPAKLEDSAVYLCASSLDRGLTMNTEAFFGQGTRLTVV.

The rearrangement links TRBV25-1 to TRBJ1-1, with 9 bases matching TRBD1. The germline V gene encodes CDR1 MGHDK and CDR2 SYGVNS. Trimming cost V 4 bases and J 7 bases; bases outside gene matches: 19. The CDR3 is made up of 18 amino acids. The CDR3 sequence: CASSVNPRGTGPRREAFF. The CDR3 DNA follows: TGTGCCAGCAGTGTGAATCCTCGGGGGACAGGGCCTCGCCGTGAAGCTTTCTTT.

The rearrangement uses TRBV6-1 and TRBJ2-7; maybe TRBD2 (6 bases). Deletions cut 1 base from V and 5 bases from J, with 15 bases between. The CDR3 is 15 amino acids. Germline lookup yields CDR1 MNHNS and CDR2 SASEGT. CDR3 region: CASSEVRLPGDEQYF. CDR3 bases: TGTGCCAGCAGTGAAGTACGGCTTCCGGGGGACGAGCAGTACTTC.

The genes are TRBV19 and TRBJ2-4, with D perhaps matching TRBD2 (5 bases). Trimming stripped 5 bases from V and 1 base from J, with 15 bases between. Germline-derived CDR1 and CDR2 are LNHDA and SQIVND (reference sequence). The CDR3 contains 16 residues. CDR3 amino acids: CASSAVLGRAKNIQYF. The CDR3, as DNA: TGTGCCAGTAGTGCCGTACTAGGGCGGGCCAAAAACATTCAGTACTTC.

The chain joins TRBV6-1 to TRBJ1-2; D not certain. Germline assignment: CDR1 MNHNS and CDR2 SASEGT. V lost 1 base and J 2 bases, leaving 8 bases between the germline ends. The CDR3 extends over 14 amino acids. CDR3 nucleotides: TGTGCCAGCAGTGAAGATTTAGGGAACTATGGCTACACCTTC. Translating gives CASSEDLGNYGYTF.